The 8 T cell receptor beta chains in this list originate from one sample, sequenced in a study of cytomegalovirus exposure and HLA in healthy donors. 13 Jbeta primers and 60 Vbeta primers were used for the PCR. Here immunoSEQ multiplex PCR was the method, and the copy in TCRdb shows in-frame clones only, minus some. The table has some 150,000 clones, about 70% seen once. The sample comprised PBMCs. The receptors shown here come from a woman aged 40-49 years in good health and CMV-seronegative.

The J gene is TRBJ2-5, the V gene TRBV2; possible D gene TRBD1, 6 bases. Germline loops: CDR1 SNHLY, CDR2 FYNNEI. This CDR3 has 13 amino acids. V gave up 8 bases and J gave up 1 base, with 11 bases separating them. CDR3 DNA sequence: TGTGCCAGCCGACAGGACTCCCAAGAGACCCAGTACTTC. Protein product: CASRQDSQETQYF.

The rearrangement joins TRBV5-8 to TRBJ2-7; D is perhaps TRBD1 (6 bases). Germline CDR1 SGHTS, CDR2 YDEGEE. Trimming removed 1 base from V and 11 bases from J, with 13 bases in between. The CDR3 is 12 amino acids. Written as DNA, the CDR3 is TGTGCCAGCAGCTTGAACAGGGCAGGGGAGTACTTC. It encodes CASSLNRAGEYF.

The V and J genes are TRBV19 and TRBJ2-7; D not resolved. CDR3 length: 13 amino acids. Germline lookup yields CDR1 LNHDA and CDR2 SQIVND (reference sequence). V was trimmed by 1 base and J by 1 base, leaving 5 bases between them. The CDR3 bases are TGTGCCAGTAGTATAGTTGAGTCCTACGAGCAGTACTTC. Translating it yields CASSIVESYEQYF.

The chain couples TRBV28 to TRBJ1-3; 7 nucleotides line up with TRBD1. Trimming at V came to 5 bases and at J to 7 bases, leaving 8 bases not matched to a gene. In germline, CDR1 is MDHEN, CDR2 SYDVKM. The CDR3 consists of 14 residues. The CDR3 loop is CASSPEDRLNTIYF. CDR3 coding DNA: TGTGCCAGCAGTCCCGAGGACAGGCTGAACACCATATATTTT.

The rearrangement joins TRBV5-4 to TRBJ1-4; a possible D gene is TRBD1 (5 bases). The germline gives CDR1 SGHNT, CDR2 YYREEE (reference sequence). Trimming pared 0 bases from V and 8 bases from J, leaving 14 bases between. The CDR3 covers 15 residues. The CDR3 DNA follows: TGTGCCAGCAGCTTGGAAAGCTCGCGGGGGGAAAAACTGTTTTTT. It translates to CASSLESSRGEKLFF.

In nucleotides, the CDR3 is TGTGCCAGCAGTCTCCGAGGAGACAGATATAGCAATCAGCCCCAGCATTTT. It yields the protein CASSLRGDRYSNQPQHF. This chain connects TRBV27 to TRBJ1-5, with TRBD1 as a possible D gene (5 bases). Germline assignment: CDR1 MNHEY and CDR2 SMNVEV (reference sequence). V was clipped by 5 bases and J by 0 bases, with 17 bases between them. This CDR3 spans 17 amino acids.

The chain recombines TRBV5-1 with TRBJ2-1; 7 bases agree with TRBD2. With 0 bases clipped from V and 1 base from J, the junction kept 4 bases outside the gene matches. The CDR3 has 16 residues. CDR1 and CDR2 (germline): SGHRS, YFSETQ. The CDR3 DNA sequence: TGCGCCAGCAGCTTGGATCCTAGCGGTTCCTACAATGAGCAGTTCTTC. It encodes CASSLDPSGSYNEQFF. The variable domain in full, with the rest retrieved from reference TRBV5-1 and TRBJ2-1, is KAGVTQTPRYLIKTRGQQVTLSCSPISGHRSVSWYQQTPGQGLQFLFEYFSETQRNKGNFPGRFSGRQFSNSRSEMNVSTLELGDSALYLCASSLDPSGSYNEQFFGPGTRLTVL.

The rearrangement joins TRBV30 to TRBJ1-3; tentative D call: TRBD1 (6 bases). CDR3 length equals 13 residues. Germline lookup yields CDR1 GTSNPN and CDR2 SVGIG (reference sequence). V lost 2 bases, J lost 4 bases, and 9 bases lay in between. The CDR3 DNA reads TGTGCCTGGAGTACCACAGGGGGAAACACCATATATTTT. This codes for CAWSTTGGNTIYF. Filled out from reference TRBV30 and TRBJ1-3, the complete variable domain reads SQTIHQWPATLVQPVGSPLSLECTVEGTSNPNLYWYRQAAGRGLQLLFYSVGIGQISSEVPQNLSASRPQDRQFILSSKKLLLSDSGFYLCAWSTTGGNTIYFGEGSWLTVV.